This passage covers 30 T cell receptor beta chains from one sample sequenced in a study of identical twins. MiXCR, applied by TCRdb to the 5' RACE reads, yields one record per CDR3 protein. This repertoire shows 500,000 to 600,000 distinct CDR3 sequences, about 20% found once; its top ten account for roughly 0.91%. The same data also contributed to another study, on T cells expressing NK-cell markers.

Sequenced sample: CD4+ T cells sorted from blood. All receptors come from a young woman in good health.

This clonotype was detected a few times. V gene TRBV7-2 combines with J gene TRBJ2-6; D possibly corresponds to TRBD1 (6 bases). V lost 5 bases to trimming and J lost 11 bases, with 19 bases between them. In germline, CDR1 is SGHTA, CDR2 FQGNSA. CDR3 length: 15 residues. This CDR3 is CASSPTKGVLYVLTF. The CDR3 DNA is TGTGCCAGCAGCCCCACTAAGGGGGTTCTGTACGTCCTGACTTTC.

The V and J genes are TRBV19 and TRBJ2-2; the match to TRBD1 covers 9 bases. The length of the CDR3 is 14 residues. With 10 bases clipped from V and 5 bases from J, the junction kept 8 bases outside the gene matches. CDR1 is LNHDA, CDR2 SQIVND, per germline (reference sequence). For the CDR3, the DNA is TGTGCCACCCGGGACAGGGCCTTTACCGGGGAGCTGTTTTTT. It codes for CATRDRAFTGELFF. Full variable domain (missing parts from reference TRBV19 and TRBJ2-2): DGGITQSPKYLFRKEGQNVTLSCEQNLNHDAMYWYRQDPGQGLRLIYYSQIVNDFQKGDIAEGYSVSREKKESFPLTVTSAQKNPTAFYLCATRDRAFTGELFFGEGSRLTVL.

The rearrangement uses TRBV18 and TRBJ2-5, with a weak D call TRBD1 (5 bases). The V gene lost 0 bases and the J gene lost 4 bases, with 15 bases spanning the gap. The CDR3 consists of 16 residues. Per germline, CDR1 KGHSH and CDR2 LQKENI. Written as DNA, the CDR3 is TGTGCCAGCTCACCACCGTCGACAGACAAAGGAGAGACCCAGTACTTC. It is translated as CASSPPSTDKGETQYF.

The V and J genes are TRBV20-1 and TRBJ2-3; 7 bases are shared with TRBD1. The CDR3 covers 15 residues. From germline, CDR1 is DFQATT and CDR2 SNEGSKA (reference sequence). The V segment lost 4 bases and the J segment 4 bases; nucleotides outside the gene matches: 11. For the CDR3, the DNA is TGCAGTGCTACCGAGGGACAGATTATCTCAGATACGCAGTATTTT. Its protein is CSATEGQIISDTQYF.

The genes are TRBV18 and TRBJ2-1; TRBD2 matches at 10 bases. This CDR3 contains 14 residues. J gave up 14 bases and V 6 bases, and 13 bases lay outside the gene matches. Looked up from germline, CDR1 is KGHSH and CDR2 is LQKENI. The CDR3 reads CASSPGLAIGSKFF. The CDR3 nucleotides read TGTGCCAGCTCTCCGGGACTAGCGATTGGTAGTAAGTTCTTC.

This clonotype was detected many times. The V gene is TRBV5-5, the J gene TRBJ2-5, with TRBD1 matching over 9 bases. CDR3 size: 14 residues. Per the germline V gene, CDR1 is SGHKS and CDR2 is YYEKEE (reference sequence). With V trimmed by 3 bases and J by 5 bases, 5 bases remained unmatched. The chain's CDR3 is CASSWRTGDETQYF. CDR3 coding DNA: TGTGCCAGCAGCTGGAGGACAGGGGATGAGACCCAGTACTTC.

The CDR3 bases are TGTGCCAGCAGTTTCAGGCAGGATGGCCACGAGCAGTACTTC. Residues: CASSFRQDGHEQYF. The genes are TRBV12-3 or TRBV12-4 and TRBJ2-7, with D unclear. Between the trimmed V and J ends, which lost 3 bases and 5 bases, there was a span of 14 bases. CDR3 length equals 14 residues.

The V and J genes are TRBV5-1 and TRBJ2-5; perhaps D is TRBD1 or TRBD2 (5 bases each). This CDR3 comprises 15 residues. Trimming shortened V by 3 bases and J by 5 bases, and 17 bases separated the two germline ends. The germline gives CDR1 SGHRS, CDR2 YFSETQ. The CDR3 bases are TGCGCCAGCAGCTCGCAGGGACGCTCTGGGGAGACCCAGTACTTC. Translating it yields CASSSQGRSGETQYF.

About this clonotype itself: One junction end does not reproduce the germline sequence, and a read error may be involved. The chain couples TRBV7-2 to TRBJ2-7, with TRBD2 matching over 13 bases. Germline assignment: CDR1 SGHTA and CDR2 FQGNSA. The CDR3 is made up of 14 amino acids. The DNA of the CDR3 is TGTGCCAGCAGCAACCCGGGACTAGCGGGAATACTGCGGTTC. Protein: CASSNPGLAGILRF.

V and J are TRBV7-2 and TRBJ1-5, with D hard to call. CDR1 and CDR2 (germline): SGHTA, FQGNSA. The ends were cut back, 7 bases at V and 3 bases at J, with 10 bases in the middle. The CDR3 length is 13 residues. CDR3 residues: CASKQDSNQPQHF. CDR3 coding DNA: TGTGCCAGCAAGCAGGACTCCAATCAGCCCCAGCATTTT.

CDR3 DNA sequence: TGTGCCAGCAGCTTCTTCCCCACGAGCACAGATACGCAGTATTTT. Its translation: CASSFFPTSTDTQYF. The chain joins TRBV28 to TRBJ2-3; D is undetermined. V lost 6 bases and J lost 0, with 13 bases in between. The germline V gene has CDR1 MDHEN and CDR2 SYDVKM. The CDR3 spans 15 residues.

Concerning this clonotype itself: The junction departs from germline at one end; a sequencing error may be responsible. CDR3 region: CASSLRPREILFF. DNA for the CDR3: TGTGCCAGCAGTCTCAGACCCCGGGAAATACTGTTTTTT. The rearrangement uses TRBV12-3 or TRBV12-4 and TRBJ1-4; no clear D gene. The CDR3 covers 13 residues.

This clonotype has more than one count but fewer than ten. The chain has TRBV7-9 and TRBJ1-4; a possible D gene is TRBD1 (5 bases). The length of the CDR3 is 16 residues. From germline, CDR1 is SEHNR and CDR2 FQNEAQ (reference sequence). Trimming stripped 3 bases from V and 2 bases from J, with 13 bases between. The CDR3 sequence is CASSFRGVRTNEKLFF. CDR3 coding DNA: TGTGCCAGCAGCTTCCGGGGGGTACGGACTAATGAAAAACTGTTTTTT.

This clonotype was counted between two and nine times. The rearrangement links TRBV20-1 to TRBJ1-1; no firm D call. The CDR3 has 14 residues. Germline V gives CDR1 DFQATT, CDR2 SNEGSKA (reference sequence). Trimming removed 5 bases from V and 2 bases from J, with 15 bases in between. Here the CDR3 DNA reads TGCAGTGCTCCCTCGGTCAGAGGAAACACTGAAGCTTTCTTT. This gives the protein CSAPSVRGNTEAFF.

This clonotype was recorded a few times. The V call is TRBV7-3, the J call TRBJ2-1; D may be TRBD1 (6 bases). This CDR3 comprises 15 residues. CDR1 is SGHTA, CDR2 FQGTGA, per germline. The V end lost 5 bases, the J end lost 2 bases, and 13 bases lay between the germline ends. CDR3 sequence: CASSLTGTPYNEQFF. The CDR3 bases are TGTGCCAGCAGCCTCACAGGGACCCCCTACAATGAGCAGTTCTTC.

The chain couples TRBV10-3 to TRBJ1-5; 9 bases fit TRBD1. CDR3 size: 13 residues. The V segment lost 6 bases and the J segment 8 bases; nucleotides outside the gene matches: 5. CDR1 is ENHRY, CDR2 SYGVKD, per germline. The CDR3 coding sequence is TGTGCCATCAGGGGGACAGGGTCCGAGCCCCAGCATTTT. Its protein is CAIRGTGSEPQHF.

The CDR3 region has the DNA TGTGCCAGCTCACCAGAAGGGAAGGGGAATCAGCCCCAGCATTTT. This codes for CASSPEGKGNQPQHF. This chain links TRBV18 with TRBJ1-5, with D possibly matching TRBD1 (5 bases). The length of the CDR3 is 15 residues. The ends were cut back, 2 bases at V and 4 bases at J, with 12 bases in the middle. Germline assignment: CDR1 KGHSH and CDR2 LQKENI.

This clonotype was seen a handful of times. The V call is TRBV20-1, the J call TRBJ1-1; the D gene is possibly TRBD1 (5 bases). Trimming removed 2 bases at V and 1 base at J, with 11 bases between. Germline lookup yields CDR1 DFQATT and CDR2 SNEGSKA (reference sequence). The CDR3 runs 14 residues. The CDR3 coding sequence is TGCAGTGCTAGACCCGGGGCCCAGAACACTGAAGCTTTCTTT. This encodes CSARPGAQNTEAFF.

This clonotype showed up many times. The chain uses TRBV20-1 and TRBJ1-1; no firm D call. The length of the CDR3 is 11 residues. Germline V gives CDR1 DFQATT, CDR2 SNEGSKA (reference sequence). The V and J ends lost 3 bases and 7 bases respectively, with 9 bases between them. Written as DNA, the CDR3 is TGCAGTGCTAGGAACAGTTTTGAAGCTTTCTTT. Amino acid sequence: CSARNSFEAFF.

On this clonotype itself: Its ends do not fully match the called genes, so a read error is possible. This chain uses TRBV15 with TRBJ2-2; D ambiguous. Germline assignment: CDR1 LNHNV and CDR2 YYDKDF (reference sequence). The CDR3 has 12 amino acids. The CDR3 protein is CASSRDDGELFF. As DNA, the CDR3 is TGTGCCTCCAGCAGAGACGACGGGGAGCTGTTTTTT.

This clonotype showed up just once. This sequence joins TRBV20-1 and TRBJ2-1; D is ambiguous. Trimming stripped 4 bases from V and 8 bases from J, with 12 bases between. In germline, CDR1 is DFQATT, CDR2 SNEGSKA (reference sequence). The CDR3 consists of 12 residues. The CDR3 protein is CSATTPGYEQFF. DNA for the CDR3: TGCAGTGCTACCACTCCTGGCTATGAGCAGTTCTTC.

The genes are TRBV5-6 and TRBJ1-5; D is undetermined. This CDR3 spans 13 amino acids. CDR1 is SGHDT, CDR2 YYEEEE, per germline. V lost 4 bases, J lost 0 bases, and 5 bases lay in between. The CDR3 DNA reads TGTGCCAGCAGCACGCGTAGCAATCAGCCCCAGCATTTT. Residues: CASSTRSNQPQHF.

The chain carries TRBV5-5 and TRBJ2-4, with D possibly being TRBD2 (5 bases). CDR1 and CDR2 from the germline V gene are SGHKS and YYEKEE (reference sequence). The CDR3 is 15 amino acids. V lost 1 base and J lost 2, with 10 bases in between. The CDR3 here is CASSLSGSTKNIQYF. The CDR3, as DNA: TGTGCCAGCAGCTTGAGCGGATCAACCAAAAACATTCAGTACTTC. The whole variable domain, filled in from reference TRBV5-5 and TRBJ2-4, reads DAGVTQSPTHLIKTRGQQVTLRCSPISGHKSVSWYQQVLGQGPQFIFQYYEKEERGRGNFPDRFSARQFPNYSSELNVNALLLGDSALYLCASSLSGSTKNIQYFGAGTRLSVL.

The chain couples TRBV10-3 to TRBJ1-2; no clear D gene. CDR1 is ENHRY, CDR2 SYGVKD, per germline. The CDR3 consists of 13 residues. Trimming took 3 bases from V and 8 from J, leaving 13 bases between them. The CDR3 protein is CAISDYQTTGYTF. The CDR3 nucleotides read TGTGCCATCAGTGATTATCAGACAACCGGCTACACCTTC.

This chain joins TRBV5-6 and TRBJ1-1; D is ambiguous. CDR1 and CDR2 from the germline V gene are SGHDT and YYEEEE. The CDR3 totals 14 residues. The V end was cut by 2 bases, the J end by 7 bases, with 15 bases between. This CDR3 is CASSFIGRADEAFF. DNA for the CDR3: TGTGCCAGCAGCTTCATTGGGCGGGCAGATGAAGCTTTCTTT. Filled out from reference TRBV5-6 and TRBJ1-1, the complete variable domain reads DAGVTQSPTHLIKTRGQQVTLRCSPKSGHDTVSWYQQALGQGPQFIFQYYEEEERQRGNFPDRFSGHQFPNYSSELNVNALLLGDSALYLCASSFIGRADEAFFGQGTRLTVV.

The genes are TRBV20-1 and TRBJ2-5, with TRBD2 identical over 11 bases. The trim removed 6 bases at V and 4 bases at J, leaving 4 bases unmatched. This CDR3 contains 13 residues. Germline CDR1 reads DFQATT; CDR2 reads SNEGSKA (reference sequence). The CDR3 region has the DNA TGCAGTGCGCAACTAGCGGGGGTAGAGACCCAGTACTTC. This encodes CSAQLAGVETQYF.

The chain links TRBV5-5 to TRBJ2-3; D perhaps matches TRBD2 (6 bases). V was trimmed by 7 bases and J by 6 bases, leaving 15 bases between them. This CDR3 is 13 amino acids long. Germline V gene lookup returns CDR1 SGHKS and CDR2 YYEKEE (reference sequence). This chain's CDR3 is CASGSGLRDTQYF. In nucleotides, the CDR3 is TGTGCCAGCGGCTCGGGACTTCGGGATACGCAGTATTTT.

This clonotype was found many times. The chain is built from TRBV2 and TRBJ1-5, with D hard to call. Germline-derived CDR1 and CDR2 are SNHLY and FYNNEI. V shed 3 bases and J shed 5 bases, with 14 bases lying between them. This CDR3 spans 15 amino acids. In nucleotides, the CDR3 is TGTGCCAGCAGTGAGTTTCAGGTGGTTTATCAGCCCCAGCATTTT. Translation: CASSEFQVVYQPQHF.

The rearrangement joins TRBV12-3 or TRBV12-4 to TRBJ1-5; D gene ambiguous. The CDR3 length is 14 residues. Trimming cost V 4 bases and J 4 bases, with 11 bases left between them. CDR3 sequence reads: CASSYSGVNQPQHF. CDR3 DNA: TGTGCCAGCAGTTATTCGGGAGTTAATCAGCCCCAGCATTTT.

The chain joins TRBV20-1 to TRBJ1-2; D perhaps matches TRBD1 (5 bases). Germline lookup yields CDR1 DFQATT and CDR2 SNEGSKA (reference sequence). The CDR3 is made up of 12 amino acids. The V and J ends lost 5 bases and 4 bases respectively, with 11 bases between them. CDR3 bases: TGCAGTGCTGGAGCGGGGCGCTATGGCTACACCTTC. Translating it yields CSAGAGRYGYTF.